The present T cell receptor (beta chain) was sequenced within a study of CD8 T cells in ankylosing spondylitis. One entry per CDR3 protein results from TCRdb running MiXCR on the 5' RACE reads. The sample shows hundreds of thousands of distinct CDR3 sequences, approximately 16% of them seen only once. Germline V gives CDR1 GTSNPN, CDR2 SVGIG (reference sequence). Trimming at V came to 1 base and at J to 5 bases, leaving 2 bases not matched to a gene. This CDR3 spans 13 amino acids. Study-wide results and caveats: About 8 highly homologous variants made up a TCR beta motif that seemed to typify ankylosing spondylitis blood.

With respect to this clonotype: Antigen unknown.

The specimen sequenced was blood, either unsorted or a sorted T cell fraction (not recorded which). The chain uses TRBV30 and TRBJ1-1; 9 bases align to TRBD1. This receptor was taken from a male donor with ankylosing spondylitis. The DNA for the CDR3 is TGTGCCTGGAGTGGGACAGGGGTTACTGAAGCTTTCTTT. Amino acids: CAWSGTGVTEAFF.